This TCR beta chain was sequenced during a study of blood T cell repertoires in COVID-19. Study as a whole: Donors in the United States, Italy and Spain gave samples during acute or convalescent COVID-19.

In the original processing: Estimation of nucleated cell counts was performed using reference gene primer amplification. TCRdb's copy holds only in-frame clones and misses some; the assay was immunoSEQ multiplex PCR. The D gene and trimming were derived from the DNA, and the V and J assignments and clone size from that table. Of 300,000 to 350,000 clones in the sample, over 80% were seen once. The CDR3 consists of 14 residues. V shed 4 bases and J shed 0 bases, with 8 bases lying between them. The V gene's germline CDR1 is SGHRS and CDR2 YFSETQ. Of note for this clone: The sample has other DNA sequences that encode this CDR3 too.

Seattle cases were enrolled at active infection and followed longitudinally. The sequenced sample consisted of peripheral blood. The receptor comes from a woman between 45 and 65 years old with COVID-19, enrolled during active disease. The rearrangement uses TRBV5-1 and TRBJ2-1; tentatively, D is TRBD1 (6 bases). CDR3 sequence reads: CASSRGSSYNEQFF. The CDR3 nucleotides are TGCGCCAGCAGCAGGGGGAGCTCCTACAATGAGCAGTTCTTC.